Listed below are T cell receptor beta chains from one sample, sequenced in a study of T cell changes during pregnancy in multiple sclerosis. Clones were read by immunoSEQ multiplex PCR, and TCRdb kept only the in-frame ones, dropping some. Seen here are 80,000 to 100,000 clones, over 80% observed once, and the top ten hold over 2%. The sequenced sample was peripheral blood, obtained in the first trimester of pregnancy. The receptors derive from a female donor with multiple sclerosis, enrolled in a pregnancy study. Each CDR3 is given with its conserved first and last residue. A D gene is named only where the DNA matches it firmly. Size is stated for part of the rows, as once, few or many counts, or as a class when the clone is expanded.

NA | TRBJ2-2 | TRBV10-3 | TRBD1 | CAIRGQGAGGELFF | TGTGCCATCAGAGGACAGGGGGCCGGCGGGGAGCTGTTTTTT
NA | TRBJ2-7 | TRBV5-1 | TRBD1 | CASSLREVGQGFWEQYF | TGCGCCAGCAGCTTGAGAGAGGTGGGACAGGGGTTCTGGGAGCAGTACTTC
NA | TRBJ2-3 | TRBV14 | NA | CASSQDQRRTDTQYF | TGTGCCAGCAGCCAAGATCAAAGGAGAACAGATACGCAGTATTTT
NA | TRBJ2-1 | TRBV10-2 | NA | CASSDGPGPEDEQFF | TGCGCCAGCAGTGACGGTCCAGGGCCGGAAGATGAGCAGTTCTTC
NA | TRBJ2-7 | TRBV28 | TRBD1 | CATWGTAYEQYF | TGTGCCACCTGGGGGACAGCTTACGAGCAGTACTTC
NA | TRBJ2-7 | TRBV19 | TRBD2 | CASSFTSGSYSYEQYF | TGTGCCAGTAGCTTTACTAGCGGGAGTTACTCCTACGAGCAGTACTTC
NA | TRBJ1-2 | TRBV28 | NA | CAVSRGVNYGYTF | TGTGCCGTGTCGCGCGGGGTAAACTATGGCTACACCTTC
NA | TRBJ2-5 | TRBV25-1 | NA | CASREVQGQETQYF | TGTGCCAGCAGGGAAGTGCAGGGCCAAGAGACCCAGTACTTC
NA | TRBJ1-4 | TRBV5-1 | NA | CASSAGWSTNEKLFF | TGCGCCAGCTCGGCAGGGTGGTCAACTAATGAAAAACTGTTTTTT
NA | TRBJ1-5 | TRBV5-8 | NA | CASSSGGWFGQPQHF | TGTGCCAGCAGCTCGGGGGGGTGGTTTGGTCAGCCCCAGCATTTT
once | TRBJ2-7 | TRBV9 | TRBD1 | CASSWDSTGEQYF | TGTGCCAGCAGCTGGGACAGTACGGGCGAGCAGTACTTC
NA | TRBJ2-7 | TRBV19 | TRBD2 | CASSRPGLAGQEQYF | TGTGCCAGTAGTCGACCGGGACTAGCGGGCCAAGAGCAGTACTTC
NA | TRBJ2-3 | TRBV13 | TRBD2 | CASSFIGLAGTTDTQYF | TGTGCCAGCAGCTTTATCGGACTAGCGGGAACCACAGATACGCAGTATTTT
NA | TRBJ2-3 | TRBV6-5 | TRBD1 | CASSYARGRTDTQYF | TGTGCCAGCAGTTACGCCAGGGGGCGCACAGATACGCAGTATTTT
NA | TRBJ1-2 | TRBV7-9 | TRBD1 | CASSPGTGLHGYTF | TGTGCCAGCAGCCCAGGGACAGGGTTGCATGGCTACACCTTC
NA | TRBJ2-1 | TRBV10-1 | TRBD2 | CASSTVGQAGVSYNEQFF | TGCGCCAGCAGTACCGTTGGGCAAGCGGGAGTCTCCTACAATGAGCAGTTCTTC
NA | TRBJ2-7 | TRBV7-9 | NA | CASSWTSLEQYF | TGTGCCAGCAGCTGGACATCCCTCGAGCAGTACTTC
NA | TRBJ1-1 | TRBV2 | NA | CADGRGSNTEAFF | TGTGCCGATGGGCGGGGTTCGAACACTGAAGCTTTCTTT
NA | TRBJ2-3 | TRBV2 | TRBD1 | CASSADRVGTDTQYF | TGTGCCAGCAGTGCAGACAGGGTGGGCACAGATACGCAGTATTTT
NA | TRBJ1-3 | TRBV9 | TRBD1 | CASSETGGRGNTIYF | TGTGCCAGCAGCGAGACAGGGGGCCGGGGAAACACCATATATTTT
NA | TRBJ2-5 | TRBV5-4 | NA | CASSLRGGETQYF | TGTGCCAGCAGCCTTAGGGGGGGAGAGACCCAGTACTTC
NA | TRBJ2-7 | TRBV4-3 | TRBD1 | CASSQEIRGSYEQYF | TGCGCCAGCAGCCAGGAAATCAGGGGGTCCTACGAGCAGTACTTC
NA | TRBJ2-7 | TRBV7-9 | NA | CASSTSHREKAYEQYF | TGTGCCAGCAGCACCAGTCACAGGGAAAAAGCCTACGAGCAGTACTTC
NA | TRBJ1-5 | TRBV28 | TRBD1 | CASSLGTGSYSNQPQHF | TGTGCCAGCAGTCTGGGGACAGGGTCTTATAGCAATCAGCCCCAGCATTTT
NA | TRBJ2-3 | TRBV10-3 | NA | CAIGTGTGDTQYF | TGTGCCATCGGCACAGGGACCGGAGATACGCAGTATTTT
once | TRBJ1-2 | TRBV11-2 | TRBD1 | CASSSTRDRATDGYTF | TGTGCCAGCAGCTCCACCCGGGACAGGGCAACGGATGGCTACACCTTC
NA | TRBJ2-7 | TRBV19 | TRBD2 | CASSSLAGATEQYF | TGTGCCAGTAGTTCACTAGCGGGAGCAACCGAGCAGTACTTC
NA | TRBJ2-7 | TRBV7-9 | NA | CASSLAGVAEQYF | TGTGCCAGCAGCTTAGCGGGAGTGGCCGAGCAGTACTTC
once | TRBJ2-3 | TRBV28 | TRBD1 | CASSAGTGSTDTQYF | TGTGCCAGCAGTGCCGGGACAGGGAGCACAGATACGCAGTATTTT
NA | TRBJ2-7 | TRBV14 | NA | CASSHRRGGSYEQYF | TGTGCCAGCAGCCACAGAAGGGGCGGATCCTACGAGCAGTACTTC
NA | TRBJ1-1 | TRBV28 | TRBD1 | CASSPDRGPGTEAFF | TGTGCCAGCAGCCCCGACAGGGGGCCCGGCACTGAAGCTTTCTTT
NA | TRBJ2-7 | TRBV5-4 | TRBD1 | CASRSSGQGAFYEQYF | TGTGCCAGCAGGAGTTCCGGACAGGGGGCTTTCTACGAGCAGTACTTC
NA | TRBJ2-2 | TRBV7-7 | NA | CASSLQAFGGELFF | TGTGCTAGCAGTTTACAGGCTTTCGGCGGGGAGCTGTTTTTT
NA | TRBJ1-1 | TRBV5-1 | NA | CASSLGGGPFEAFF | TGCGCCAGCAGCTTGGGGGGCGGACCTTTTGAAGCTTTCTTT
NA | TRBJ2-7 | TRBV9 | NA | CASSPRGSGSYEQYF | TGTGCCAGCAGCCCCCGGGGTAGCGGCTCCTACGAGCAGTACTTC
NA | TRBJ1-1 | TRBV5-4 | NA | CASSQPDRNTEAFF | TGTGCCAGCAGCCAACCGGACAGGAACACTGAAGCTTTCTTT
NA | TRBJ1-4 | TRBV30 | TRBD1 | CAWSPQGETNEKLFF | TGTGCCTGGAGTCCCCAGGGGGAGACGAATGAAAAACTGTTTTTT
NA | TRBJ2-5 | TRBV29-1 | NA | CSVGPSLETQYF | TGCAGCGTTGGGCCTAGCTTGGAGACCCAGTACTTC
NA | TRBJ2-6 | TRBV27 | NA | CASSLIREHSGANVLTF | TGTGCCAGCAGTTTAATCAGGGAACACTCTGGGGCCAACGTCCTGACTTTC
NA | TRBJ1-4 | TRBV16 | NA | CASSTLATASATNEKLFF | TGTGCCAGCAGCACCCTGGCGACAGCCTCTGCAACTAATGAAAAACTGTTTTTT
NA | TRBJ1-1 | TRBV7-9 | TRBD1 | CASSLVIGTGANTEAFF | TGTGCCAGCAGCTTAGTTATCGGGACAGGGGCGAACACTGAAGCTTTCTTT
NA | TRBJ2-1 | TRBV4-1 | NA | CASSQGYVILGGNEQFF | TGCGCCAGCAGCCAAGGTTATGTCATCCTAGGAGGCAATGAGCAGTTCTTC
NA | TRBJ2-3 | TRBV11-2 | TRBD2 | CASSSRLATVSDTQYF | TGTGCCAGCAGCTCACGACTAGCGACCGTATCAGATACGCAGTATTTT
NA | TRBJ1-1 | TRBV18 | NA | CASSPKGEGPNPAFF | TGTGCCAGCTCACCAAAGGGGGAGGGACCCAATCCGGCTTTCTTT
NA | TRBJ1-1 | TRBV6-6 | NA | CASTPWGGLNTEAFF | TGTGCCAGCACCCCATGGGGGGGGTTGAACACTGAAGCTTTCTTT
NA | TRBJ2-7 | TRBV29-1 | TRBD2 | CSVVSLAGALGEQYF | TGCAGCGTTGTTTCCCTAGCGGGAGCCTTAGGGGAGCAGTACTTC
NA | TRBJ2-5 | TRBV25-1 | TRBD1 | CASSIGTGYQETQYF | TGTGCCAGCAGTATAGGGACAGGTTATCAAGAGACCCAGTACTTC
NA | TRBJ2-2 | TRBV7-9 | NA | CASSNSNTGELFF | TGTGCCAGCTCCAACAGTAACACCGGGGAGCTGTTTTTT